Each of the 10 T cell receptor beta chains below was sequenced from the same sample in a study of blood T cell repertoires in COVID-19. Sequencing was performed with immunoSEQ multiplex PCR; in TCRdb, only in-frame clones are kept and a portion is missing. The sample consists of under 60,000 clones, roughly 88% of them appearing once. Sequences were obtained from peripheral blood. The receptors come from a man aged 25 to 45 with COVID-19, enrolled during active disease.

The CDR3 region is CAISESGGGDTQYF. The CDR3 coding sequence is TGTGCCATCAGTGAGTCCGGGGGAGGAGATACGCAGTATTTT. The gene calls are TRBV10-3 and TRBJ2-3, with TRBD2 as a possible D gene (6 bases). From germline, CDR1 is ENHRY and CDR2 SYGVKD. Trimming shortened V by 0 bases and J by 5 bases, and 9 bases separated the two germline ends. The CDR3 runs 14 residues.

The chain recombines TRBV4-1 with TRBJ1-5, with 10 bases identical to TRBD1. This CDR3 has 15 amino acids. V shed 1 base, J shed 7 bases, and the junction held 4 bases outside the gene matches. Per germline, CDR1 MGHRA and CDR2 YSYEKL. In nucleotides, the CDR3 is TGCGCCAGCAGCCAAGGACAGGGGGCAAGCCAGCCCCAGCATTTT. Translated: CASSQGQGASQPQHF.

CDR3 loop: CASSETGSSGNTIYF. The CDR3 DNA reads as TGTGCCAGCAGTGAGACAGGGTCCTCTGGAAACACCATATATTTT. The V call is TRBV6-2 or TRBV6-3, the J call TRBJ1-3; 7 bases match TRBD1. The junction had 4 bases not matched to a gene; V was cut back by 5 bases and J by 0 bases. This CDR3 comprises 15 residues. CDR1 MNHEY and CDR2 SVGEGT come from the germline V gene.

The rearrangement links TRBV10-3 to TRBJ1-2; perhaps TRBD1 as D (6 bases). CDR3 length equals 12 residues. Germline-derived CDR1 and CDR2 are ENHRY and SYGVKD. V was trimmed by 0 bases and J by 9 bases, leaving 8 bases between them. The CDR3 DNA reads as TGTGCCATCAGTGAGTCGACAGGAAGCTACACCTTC. Translating it yields CAISESTGSYTF.

This clone was recorded once. V gene TRBV6-5 combines with J gene TRBJ1-1; TRBD1 agrees at 8 bases. Germline CDR1 MNHEY, CDR2 SVGAGI. The CDR3 runs 14 residues. The ends lost 4 bases at V and 6 bases at J; junction bases unmatched: 7. CDR3 sequence reads: CASSFLTGAAEAFF. The CDR3 region has the DNA TGTGCCAGCAGTTTCTTGACAGGGGCGGCTGAAGCTTTCTTT.

This chain joins TRBV19 and TRBJ2-1; D gene ambiguous. CDR3 length equals 12 residues. The V end was cut by 5 bases, the J end by 7 bases, with 9 bases between. Germline assignment: CDR1 LNHDA and CDR2 SQIVND (reference sequence). CDR3 region: CASSPRRNEQFF. The CDR3 DNA is TGTGCCAGTAGTCCGCGGCGGAATGAGCAGTTCTTC.

CDR3 sequence: CASSPIGQLNTEAFF. Written as DNA, the CDR3 is TGCGCCAGCAGCCCGATTGGACAGCTGAACACTGAAGCTTTCTTT. V usage is TRBV5-1 and J usage is TRBJ1-1; the D gene is possibly TRBD1 (6 bases). Germline CDR1 is SGHRS and CDR2 is YFSETQ. Trimming stripped 4 bases from V and 0 bases from J, with 13 bases between. The CDR3 runs 15 residues.

The chain has TRBV5-1 and TRBJ2-3; 7 positions agree with TRBD1. The V gene's germline CDR1 is SGHRS and CDR2 YFSETQ. The CDR3 spans 16 residues. With V trimmed by 4 bases and J by 2 bases, 10 bases remained unmatched. In nucleotides, the CDR3 is TGCGCCAGCAGCGCGGCAGGGGGTGAGATCACAGATACGCAGTATTTT. Its protein is CASSAAGGEITDTQYF.

V gene TRBV9 combines with J gene TRBJ1-1; D gene ambiguous. The CDR3 extends over 14 amino acids. The germline V gene has CDR1 SGDLS and CDR2 YYNGEE. V lost 0 bases to trimming and J lost 1 base, with 7 bases between them. CDR3 coding DNA: TGTGCCAGCAGCGTAGGGTTAGAGAACACTGAAGCTTTCTTT. Protein: CASSVGLENTEAFF. Supplemented by reference TRBV9 and TRBJ1-1, the full variable domain reads DSGVTQTPKHLITATGQRVTLRCSPRSGDLSVYWYQQSLDQGLQFLIQYYNGEERAKGNILERFSAQQFPDLHSELNLSSLELGDSALYFCASSVGLENTEAFFGQGTRLTVV.

V usage is TRBV27 and J usage is TRBJ2-7; 9 nucleotides align to TRBD2. V dropped 2 bases and J dropped 5; count of bases not matched to a gene: 10. CDR3 size: 16 residues. Germline-derived CDR1 and CDR2 are MNHEY and SMNVEV (reference sequence). The CDR3 sequence: CASSLTPSGAYHEQYF. The DNA for the CDR3 is TGTGCCAGCAGTTTAACCCCTAGCGGGGCCTACCACGAGCAGTACTTC.